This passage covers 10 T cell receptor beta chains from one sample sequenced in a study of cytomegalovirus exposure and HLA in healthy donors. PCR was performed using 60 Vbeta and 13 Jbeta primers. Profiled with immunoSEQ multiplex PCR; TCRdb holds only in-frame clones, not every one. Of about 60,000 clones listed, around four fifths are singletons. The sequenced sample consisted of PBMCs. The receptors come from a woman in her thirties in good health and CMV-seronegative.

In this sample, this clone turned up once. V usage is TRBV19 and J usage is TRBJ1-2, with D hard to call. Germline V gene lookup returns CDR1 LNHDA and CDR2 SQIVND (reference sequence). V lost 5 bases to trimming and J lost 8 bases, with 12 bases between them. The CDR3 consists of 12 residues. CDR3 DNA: TGTGCCAGTAGTGTAAGGAGGTACGGCTACACCTTC. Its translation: CASSVRRYGYTF.

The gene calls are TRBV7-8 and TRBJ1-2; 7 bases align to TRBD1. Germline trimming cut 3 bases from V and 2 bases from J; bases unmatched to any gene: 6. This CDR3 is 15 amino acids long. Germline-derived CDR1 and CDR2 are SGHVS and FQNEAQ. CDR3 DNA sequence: TGTGCCAGCAGCTTTTCCCGGGACAGAAACTATGGCTACACCTTC. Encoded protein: CASSFSRDRNYGYTF. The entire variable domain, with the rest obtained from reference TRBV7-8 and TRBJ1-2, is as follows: GAGVSQSPRYKVAKRGQDVALRCDPISGHVSLFWYQQALGQGPEFLTYFQNEAQLDKSGLPSDRFFAERPEGSVSTLKIQRTQQEDSAVYLCASSFSRDRNYGYTFGSGTRLTVV.

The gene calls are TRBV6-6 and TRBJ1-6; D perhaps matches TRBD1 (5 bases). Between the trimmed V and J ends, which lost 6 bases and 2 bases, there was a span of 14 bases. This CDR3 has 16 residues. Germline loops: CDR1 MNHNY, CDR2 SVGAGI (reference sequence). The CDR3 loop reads CASRPGSETYNSPLHF. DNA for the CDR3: TGTGCCAGCAGGCCAGGGTCCGAGACCTATAATTCACCCCTCCACTTT.

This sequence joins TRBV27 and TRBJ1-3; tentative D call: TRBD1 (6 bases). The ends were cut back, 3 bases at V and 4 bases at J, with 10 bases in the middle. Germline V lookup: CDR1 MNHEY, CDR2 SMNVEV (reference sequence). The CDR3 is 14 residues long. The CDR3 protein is CASSFTGRGNTIYF. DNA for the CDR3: TGTGCCAGCAGTTTCACAGGGCGAGGAAACACCATATATTTT.

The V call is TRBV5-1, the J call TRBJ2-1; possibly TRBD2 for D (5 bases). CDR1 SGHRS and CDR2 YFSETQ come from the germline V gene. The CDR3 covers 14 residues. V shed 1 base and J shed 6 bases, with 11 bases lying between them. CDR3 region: CASSLLSSSNEQFF. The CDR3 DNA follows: TGCGCCAGCAGCTTGTTATCTAGCAGCAATGAGCAGTTCTTC.

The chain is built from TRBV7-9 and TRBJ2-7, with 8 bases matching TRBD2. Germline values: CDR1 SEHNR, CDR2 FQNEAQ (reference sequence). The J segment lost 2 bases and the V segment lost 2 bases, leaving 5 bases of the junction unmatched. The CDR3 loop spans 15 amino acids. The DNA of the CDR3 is TGTGCCAGCAGCTTAACGCGGGGGGCCCCCTACGAGCAGTACTTC. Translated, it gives CASSLTRGAPYEQYF.

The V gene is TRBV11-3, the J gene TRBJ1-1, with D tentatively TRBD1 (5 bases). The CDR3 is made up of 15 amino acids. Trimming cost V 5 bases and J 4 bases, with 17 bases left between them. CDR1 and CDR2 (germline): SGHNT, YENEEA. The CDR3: CASSAGGAGATEAFF. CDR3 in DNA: TGTGCCAGCAGCGCGGGAGGGGCCGGGGCCACTGAAGCTTTCTTT.

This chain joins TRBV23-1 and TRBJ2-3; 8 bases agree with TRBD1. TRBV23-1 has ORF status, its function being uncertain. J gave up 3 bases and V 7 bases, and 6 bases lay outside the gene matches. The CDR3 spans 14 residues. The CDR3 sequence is CASIQDRETDTQYF. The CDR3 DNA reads TGCGCCAGCATTCAGGACAGGGAGACAGATACGCAGTATTTT.

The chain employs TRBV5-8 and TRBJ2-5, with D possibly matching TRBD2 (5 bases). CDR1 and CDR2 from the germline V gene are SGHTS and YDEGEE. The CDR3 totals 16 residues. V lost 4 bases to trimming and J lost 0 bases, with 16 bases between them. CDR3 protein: CASSHDGISYQETQYF. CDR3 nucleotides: TGTGCCAGCAGCCATGACGGGATCTCGTACCAAGAGACCCAGTACTTC.

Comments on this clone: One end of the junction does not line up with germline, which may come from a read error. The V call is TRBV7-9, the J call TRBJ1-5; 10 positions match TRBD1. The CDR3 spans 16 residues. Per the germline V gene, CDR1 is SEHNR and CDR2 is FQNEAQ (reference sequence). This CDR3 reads CSSSDAGQGVDQPQHF. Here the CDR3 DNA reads TGTTCCAGCAGCGACGCCGGACAGGGGGTAGACCAGCCCCAGCATTTT.